This T cell receptor beta chain is drawn from a study of beta chain features in type 1 diabetes. The study reverse transcribed the entire isolated RNA, so it sequenced expressed TCRB transcripts. Clones were sequenced by immunoSEQ multiplex PCR, and TCRdb holds only the in-frame ones, with some missing. The sample lists 600,000 to 650,000 clones, around 15% seen once, with about 0.097% in the top ten. The ends were cut back, 0 bases at V and 1 base at J, with 13 bases in the middle. This CDR3 is 16 amino acids long. CDR1 and CDR2 from the germline V gene are SGDLS and YYNGEE. This receptor was identified in a man aged 18 to 29 in good health. V and J are TRBV9 and TRBJ2-5, with a tentative D call TRBD2 (6 bases). Sequenced input: naive CD4+ T cells from blood. The CDR3 nucleotides read TGTGCCAGCAGCGTAGCTCCCGGGACTGGCCAAGAGACCCAGTACTTC. Its protein product is CASSVAPGTGQETQYF.